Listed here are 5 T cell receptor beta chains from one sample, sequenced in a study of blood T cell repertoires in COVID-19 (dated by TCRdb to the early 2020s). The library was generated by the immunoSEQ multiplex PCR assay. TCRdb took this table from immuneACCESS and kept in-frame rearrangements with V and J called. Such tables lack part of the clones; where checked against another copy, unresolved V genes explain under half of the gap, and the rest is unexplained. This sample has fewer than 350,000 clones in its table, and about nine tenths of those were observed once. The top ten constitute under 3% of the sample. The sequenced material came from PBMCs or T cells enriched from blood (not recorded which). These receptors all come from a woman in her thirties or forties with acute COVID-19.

CDR3 DNA: TGCGCCAGCAGCCAAGATAAGGGGACAGATATCTACAATGAGCAGTTCTTC. Encoded protein: CASSQDKGTDIYNEQFF. This chain links TRBV4-1 with TRBJ2-1; 7 bases map to TRBD1. Trimming removed 0 bases from V and 3 bases from J; junction bases left unmatched: 8. CDR1 is MGHRA and CDR2 is YSYEKL in the germline V gene. This CDR3 contains 17 residues.

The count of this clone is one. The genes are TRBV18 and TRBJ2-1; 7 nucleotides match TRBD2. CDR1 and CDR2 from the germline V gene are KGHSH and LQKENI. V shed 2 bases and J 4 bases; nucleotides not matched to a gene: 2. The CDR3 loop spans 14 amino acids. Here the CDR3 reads CASSPTGGYNEQFF. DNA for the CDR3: TGTGCCAGCTCACCAACGGGAGGATACAATGAGCAGTTCTTC.

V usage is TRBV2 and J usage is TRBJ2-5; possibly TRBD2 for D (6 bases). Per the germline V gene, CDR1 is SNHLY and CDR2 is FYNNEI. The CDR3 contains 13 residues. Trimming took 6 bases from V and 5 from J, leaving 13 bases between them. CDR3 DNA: TGTGCCAGCAGGGCGGGGCCCTGGGAGACCCAGTACTTC. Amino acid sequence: CASRAGPWETQYF.

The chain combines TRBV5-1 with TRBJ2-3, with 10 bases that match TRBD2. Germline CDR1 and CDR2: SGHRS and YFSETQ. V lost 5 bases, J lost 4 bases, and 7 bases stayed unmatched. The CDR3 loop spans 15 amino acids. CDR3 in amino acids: CASRVAGGQPDTQYF. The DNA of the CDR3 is TGCGCCAGCAGGGTAGCGGGGGGCCAACCAGATACGCAGTATTTT.

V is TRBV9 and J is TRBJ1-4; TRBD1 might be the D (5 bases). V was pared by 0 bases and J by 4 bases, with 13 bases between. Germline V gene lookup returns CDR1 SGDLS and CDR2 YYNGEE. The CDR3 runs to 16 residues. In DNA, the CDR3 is TGTGCCAGCAGCGTAGAGCCCGGGGGAGTTAATGAAAAACTGTTTTTT. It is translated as CASSVEPGGVNEKLFF.